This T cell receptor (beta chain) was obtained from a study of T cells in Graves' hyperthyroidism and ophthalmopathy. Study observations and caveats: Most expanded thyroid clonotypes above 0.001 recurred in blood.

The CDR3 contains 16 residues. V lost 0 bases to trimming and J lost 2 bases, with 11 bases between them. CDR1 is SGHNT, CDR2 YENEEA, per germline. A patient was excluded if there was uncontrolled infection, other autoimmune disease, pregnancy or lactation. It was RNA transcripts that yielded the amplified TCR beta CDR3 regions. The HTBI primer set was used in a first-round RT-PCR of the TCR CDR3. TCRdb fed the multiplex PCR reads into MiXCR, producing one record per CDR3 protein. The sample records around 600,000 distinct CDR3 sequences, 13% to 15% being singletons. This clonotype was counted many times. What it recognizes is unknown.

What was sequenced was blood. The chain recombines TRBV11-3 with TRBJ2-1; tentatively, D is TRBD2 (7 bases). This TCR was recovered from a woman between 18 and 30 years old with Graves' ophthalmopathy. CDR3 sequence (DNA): TGTGCCAGCAGCTTAGATCGGCGGGGGCCCTACAATGAGCAGTTCTTC. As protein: CASSLDRRGPYNEQFF. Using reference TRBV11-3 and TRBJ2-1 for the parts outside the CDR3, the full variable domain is EAGVVQSPRYKIIEKKQPVAFWCNPISGHNTLYWYLQNLGQGPELLIRYENEEAVDDSQLPKDRFSAERLKGVDSTLKIQPAELGDSAVYLCASSLDRRGPYNEQFFGPGTRLTVL.